These 6 T cell receptor beta chains originate from one sample sequenced in a study of cytomegalovirus exposure and HLA in healthy donors. The PCR ran on 60 Vbeta and 13 Jbeta primers. The table came from immunoSEQ multiplex PCR; TCRdb's copy has only in-frame clones and leaves some out. The sample carries 180,000 or so clones, just over 75% recorded once. Material: PBMCs. All receptors come from a woman aged 25 to 39 in good health and CMV-seropositive.

The chain is built from TRBV2 and TRBJ2-2, with 8 bases that match TRBD1. The V segment lost 5 bases and the J segment 6 bases; nucleotides outside the gene matches: 8. This CDR3 is built from 15 residues. The germline V gene encodes CDR1 SNHLY and CDR2 FYNNEI. CDR3 sequence: CASSPLDRVSGELFF. DNA of the CDR3: TGTGCCAGCAGTCCTTTGGACAGGGTGTCCGGGGAGCTGTTTTTT.

The chain joins TRBV5-1 to TRBJ2-3; 9 bases fit TRBD2. The CDR3 totals 18 residues. Per the germline V gene, CDR1 is SGHRS and CDR2 is YFSETQ. Trimming cost V 0 bases and J 2 bases; bases outside gene matches: 10. The CDR3 sequence is CASSLGSGGLTSTDTQYF. CDR3 in DNA: TGCGCCAGCAGCTTGGGTAGCGGGGGCCTAACCTCCACAGATACGCAGTATTTT.

V usage is TRBV15 and J usage is TRBJ1-2; a possible D gene is TRBD1 (6 bases). The CDR3 loop spans 15 amino acids. CDR1 is LNHNV and CDR2 is YYDKDF in the germline V gene (reference sequence). Trimming took off 6 bases at V and 6 bases at J, with 20 bases between the two ends. CDR3 sequence (DNA): TGTGCCACCAGTAGCCAGCCACAGGGTGTTGATGGCTACACCTTC. Protein product: CATSSQPQGVDGYTF.

The rearrangement uses TRBV21-1 and TRBJ1-2; the tabulated D call, TRBD1, remains unverified against the DNA. TRBV21-1 is marked as a pseudogene. The CDR3 totals 19 residues. Here the CDR3 reads CAIFRGDRDRGYQLSDYTF. The DNA of the CDR3 is TGTGCCATTTTTCGTGGAGACCGGGACAGGGGTTACCAACTATCAGACTACACCTTC.

The genes are TRBV10-3 and TRBJ1-2; D gene ambiguous. The germline gives CDR1 ENHRY, CDR2 SYGVKD. Trimming shortened V by 2 bases and J by 4 bases, and 5 bases separated the two germline ends. This CDR3 has 12 residues. As DNA, the CDR3 is TGTGCCATCAGTGAGACAAGCTATGGCTACACCTTC. This translates into CAISETSYGYTF.

The chain uses TRBV7-8 and TRBJ2-7; 7 nucleotides agree with TRBD2. The V and J ends lost 3 bases and 7 bases, in that order; junction bases with no gene match: 6. The CDR3 is made up of 13 amino acids. The V gene's germline CDR1 is SGHVS and CDR2 FQNEAQ. In nucleotides, the CDR3 is TGTGCCAGCAGCTTCCCCGGGACTATAGAGCAGTACTTC. Translated, it gives CASSFPGTIEQYF. The variable domain in full, with the rest retrieved from reference TRBV7-8 and TRBJ2-7, is GAGVSQSPRYKVAKRGQDVALRCDPISGHVSLFWYQQALGQGPEFLTYFQNEAQLDKSGLPSDRFFAERPEGSVSTLKIQRTQQEDSAVYLCASSFPGTIEQYFGPGTRLTVT.